Shown below are 9 T cell receptor beta chains from a single sample sequenced in a study of shared clonotypes between healthy human individuals (dated by TCRdb to the early 2020s). The library was produced with the immunoSEQ multiplex PCR assay. What TCRdb holds here is the immuneACCESS table cut down to in-frame rearrangements. Part of the clones is not present; checked against another copy, under half of the missing clones reflect an unresolved V gene, and the others are unexplained. This sample has more than 2 million clones in its table, and around 96% of those were observed once. The ten largest clones take up approximately 1.2% of the sample. CD8 naive samples consisted of CD45RO-negative cells that were positively selected for CCR7, yielding a CD45RA+CCR7+ population without TemRA cells. The sample was naive CD8+ T cells sorted from blood. Reading the label with the study, this specimen's cell subset or site is: CD45RA+CCR7+. These receptors all come from a man aged 18 to 29 in good health.

Note on this clone: Other nucleotide sequences in the sample specify the same CDR3. J is TRBJ1-2 and V is TRBV27, with 7 bases that match TRBD1. This CDR3 has 14 residues. V gave up 6 bases and J gave up 3 bases; unmatched junction bases: 7. Germline values: CDR1 MNHEY, CDR2 SMNVEV (reference sequence). CDR3 DNA sequence: TGTGCCAGCAGCGTAACCGGGACAGACTATGGCTACACCTTC. Its protein is CASSVTGTDYGYTF.

This rearrangement joins TRBV5-1 to TRBJ2-3; possibly TRBD1 or TRBD2 for D (6 bases each). V shed 2 bases and J shed 0 bases, with 10 bases lying between them. CDR3 length: 15 residues. Per germline, CDR1 SGHRS and CDR2 YFSETQ. For the CDR3, the DNA is TGCGCCAGCAGCTTAAGGGGGGTTAGCACAGATACGCAGTATTTT. Amino acids: CASSLRGVSTDTQYF.

The chain uses TRBV13 and TRBJ2-6; 9 positions agree with TRBD1. The CDR3 loop spans 20 amino acids. After removal of 5 bases from V and 0 bases from J, the junction contained 14 bases not matched to a gene. Germline values: CDR1 PRHDT, CDR2 FYEKMQ (reference sequence). The CDR3 protein is CASSPLGTGREFSGANVLTF. The CDR3 DNA sequence: TGTGCCAGCAGCCCCCTGGGGACAGGGAGGGAATTCTCTGGGGCCAACGTCCTGACTTTC.

The chain joins TRBV13 to TRBJ2-7; the match to TRBD1 covers 8 bases. V shed 5 bases, J shed 0 bases, and the junction held 9 bases outside the gene matches. The germline V gene has CDR1 PRHDT and CDR2 FYEKMQ (reference sequence). The CDR3 runs to 16 residues. The CDR3 is CASSLGQGRLSYEQYF. Written as DNA, the CDR3 is TGTGCCAGCAGCCTCGGACAGGGCAGACTCTCCTACGAGCAGTACTTC.

The chain carries TRBV2 and TRBJ2-5; maybe TRBD2 (7 bases). Germline loops: CDR1 SNHLY, CDR2 FYNNEI. The CDR3 consists of 16 residues. V was trimmed by 6 bases and J by 1 base, leaving 18 bases between them. The CDR3 DNA is TGTGCCAGCAGCGAATGGGGGGGCTCCAGCCAAGAGACCCAGTACTTC. This sequence encodes CASSEWGGSSQETQYF. The whole variable domain, remainder taken from reference TRBV2 and TRBJ2-5, is EPEVTQTPSHQVTQMGQEVILRCVPISNHLYFYWYRQILGQKVEFLVSFYNNEISEKSEIFDDQFSVERPDGSNFTLKIRSTKLEDSAMYFCASSEWGGSSQETQYFGPGTRLLVL.

The V and J genes are TRBV28 and TRBJ2-7; perhaps D is TRBD1 or TRBD2 (5 bases each). Germline values: CDR1 MDHEN, CDR2 SYDVKM. The CDR3 covers 14 residues. Trimming removed 0 bases from V and 3 bases from J, with 9 bases in between. This CDR3 reads CASSLWGERYEQYF. CDR3 bases: TGTGCCAGCAGTTTATGGGGGGAACGCTACGAGCAGTACTTC.

J is TRBJ1-3 and V is TRBV25-1; 8 positions agree with TRBD1. The V segment lost 2 bases and the J segment 11 bases; nucleotides outside the gene matches: 5. The germline CDR1 and CDR2 sequences are MGHDK and SYGVNS. CDR3 length equals 13 residues. The CDR3 spells CASSESGQGAIYF. The CDR3 nucleotides are TGTGCCAGCAGTGAAAGCGGACAGGGCGCCATATATTTT.

The V gene is TRBV2, the J gene TRBJ1-2; tentative D call: TRBD1 (6 bases). The CDR3 extends over 14 amino acids. Trimming cost V 8 bases and J 0 bases, with 13 bases left between them. Germline V gene data show CDR1 as SNHLY and CDR2 as FYNNEI. CDR3 nucleotides: TGTGCCAGCCGGCAGACAGGATCTAACTATGGCTACACCTTC. Translation: CASRQTGSNYGYTF.

The chain recombines TRBV9 with TRBJ2-5; 8 bases are shared with TRBD2. This CDR3 has 14 amino acids. Germline loops: CDR1 SGDLS, CDR2 YYNGEE. Trimming cost V 3 bases and J 5 bases; bases outside gene matches: 6. The CDR3 is CASSDGGARETQYF. The CDR3 bases are TGTGCCAGCAGCGACGGGGGGGCCCGGGAGACCCAGTACTTC. Based on the CDR3 plus reference TRBV9 and TRBJ2-5, the full variable domain is DSGVTQTPKHLITATGQRVTLRCSPRSGDLSVYWYQQSLDQGLQFLIQYYNGEERAKGNILERFSAQQFPDLHSELNLSSLELGDSALYFCASSDGGARETQYFGPGTRLLVL.